A single sample is the source of the 10 T cell receptor beta chains below, sequenced in a study of blood T cell repertoires in COVID-19. Libraries were prepared by immunoSEQ multiplex PCR; TCRdb keeps only in-frame clonotypes and omits some of them. The data hold more than 100,000 clones, with approximately 81% observed a single time. Sequenced: peripheral blood. The source of these receptors is a woman over 75 with acute or convalescent COVID-19.

A note on this clone: Other DNA sequences in this specimen translate into the identical CDR3. The chain combines TRBV7-9 with TRBJ1-1, with unresolved D. CDR3 length: 13 residues. Germline V gene data show CDR1 as SEHNR and CDR2 as FQNEAQ (reference sequence). Trimming removed 2 bases from V and 1 base from J, with 5 bases in between. Here the CDR3 reads CASSLTENTEAFF. CDR3 sequence (DNA): TGTGCCAGCAGCTTAACAGAGAACACTGAAGCTTTCTTT. Full variable domain (remainder filled in from reference TRBV7-9 and TRBJ1-1): DTGVSQNPRHKITKRGQNVTFRCDPISEHNRLYWYRQTLGQGPEFLTYFQNEAQLEKSRLLSDRFSAERPKGSFSTLEIQRTEQGDSAMYLCASSLTENTEAFFGQGTRLTVV.

This sequence joins TRBV30 and TRBJ1-6; the D is unclear. This CDR3 region has 13 residues. Trimming cost V 2 bases and J 10 bases, with 12 bases left between them. Germline V gene data show CDR1 as GTSNPN and CDR2 as SVGIG (reference sequence). The CDR3 nucleotides read TGTGCCTGGAGTAGGGCCGGGAGATCACCCCTCCACTTT. Protein: CAWSRAGRSPLHF.

This chain connects TRBV6-2 or TRBV6-3 to TRBJ2-1, with 14 bases lining up with TRBD2. The CDR3 consists of 20 residues. V was clipped by 1 base and J by 3 bases; unmatched bases: 11. Germline-derived CDR1 and CDR2 are MNHEY and SVGEGT. CDR3 residues: CASSYYGTSGSTPIYNEQFF. DNA of the CDR3: TGTGCCAGCAGTTACTACGGGACTAGCGGGAGCACGCCTATCTACAATGAGCAGTTCTTC.

The V gene is TRBV7-2, the J gene TRBJ2-2, with a weak D call TRBD2 (7 bases). The CDR3 sequence is 14 residues long. Trimming took 4 bases from V and 5 from J, leaving 11 bases between them. Germline loops: CDR1 SGHTA, CDR2 FQGNSA. The CDR3 coding sequence is TGTGCCAGCAGCTACAGGGAGGGGACCGGGGAGCTGTTTTTT. It translates to CASSYREGTGELFF. The full variable domain, its missing parts supplied by reference TRBV7-2 and TRBJ2-2, is GAGVSQSPSNKVTEKGKDVELRCDPISGHTALYWYRQSLGQGLEFLIYFQGNSAPDKSGLPSDRFSAERTGGSVSTLTIQRTQQEDSAVYLCASSYREGTGELFFGEGSRLTVL.

The rearrangement joins TRBV6-2 or TRBV6-3 to TRBJ2-3; perhaps TRBD2 as D (6 bases). Trimming took 5 bases from V and 0 from J, leaving 15 bases between them. There are 16 residues in the CDR3. The germline CDR1 and CDR2 sequences are MNHEY and SVGEGT. CDR3 DNA sequence: TGTGCCAGCAGTCCCTTGGCGCTAGCGAGCACAGATACGCAGTATTTT. It translates to CASSPLALASTDTQYF.

This clone was counted only a few times. The chain is built from TRBV5-1 and TRBJ2-2, with D perhaps TRBD1 (6 bases). Trimming removed 3 bases from V and 0 bases from J, with 9 bases in between. The CDR3 consists of 15 residues. Germline CDR1 reads SGHRS; CDR2 reads YFSETQ. The CDR3 coding sequence is TGCGCCAGCAGCTGGACAGCAACGAACACCGGGGAGCTGTTTTTT. Translated, it gives CASSWTATNTGELFF.

The V call is TRBV11-2, the J call TRBJ2-1; TRBD2 aligns across 14 bases. There are 16 residues in the CDR3. The V segment lost 3 bases and the J segment 4 bases; nucleotides outside the gene matches: 2. Germline V gene sequence: CDR1 SGHAT, CDR2 FQNNGV. CDR3 sequence (DNA): TGTGCCAGCAGCTTCGGGACTAGCGGGGGATACAATGAGCAGTTCTTC. It encodes CASSFGTSGGYNEQFF.

The chain combines TRBV24-1 with TRBJ1-5; TRBD1 matches at 9 bases. The ends lost 3 bases at V and 7 bases at J; junction bases unmatched: 6. The CDR3 is 15 amino acids. In germline, CDR1 is KGHDR, CDR2 SFDVKD. This CDR3 reads CATSDTTGGGQPQHF. CDR3 sequence (DNA): TGTGCCACCAGTGATACGACAGGGGGAGGACAGCCCCAGCATTTT.

The V and J genes are TRBV5-6 and TRBJ2-2, with 10 bases that match TRBD1. Trimming took 3 bases from V and 1 from J; bases not matched to a gene: 3. Germline V lookup: CDR1 SGHDT, CDR2 YYEEEE. This CDR3 is built from 16 residues. The CDR3 nucleotides read TGTGCCAGCAGCTGGGGGACAGGGGTGAACACCGGGGAGCTGTTTTTT. It specifies CASSWGTGVNTGELFF.

V usage is TRBV4-3 and J usage is TRBJ2-3; 11 bases fit TRBD2. V lost 1 base to trimming and J lost 2 bases; unmatched junction nucleotides: 2. Germline V gene data show CDR1 as LGHNA and CDR2 as YSLEER. The CDR3 covers 16 residues. Here the CDR3 DNA reads TGCGCCAGCAGCCAAGGGACTAGCGGGTACACAGATACGCAGTATTTT. This encodes CASSQGTSGYTDTQYF.